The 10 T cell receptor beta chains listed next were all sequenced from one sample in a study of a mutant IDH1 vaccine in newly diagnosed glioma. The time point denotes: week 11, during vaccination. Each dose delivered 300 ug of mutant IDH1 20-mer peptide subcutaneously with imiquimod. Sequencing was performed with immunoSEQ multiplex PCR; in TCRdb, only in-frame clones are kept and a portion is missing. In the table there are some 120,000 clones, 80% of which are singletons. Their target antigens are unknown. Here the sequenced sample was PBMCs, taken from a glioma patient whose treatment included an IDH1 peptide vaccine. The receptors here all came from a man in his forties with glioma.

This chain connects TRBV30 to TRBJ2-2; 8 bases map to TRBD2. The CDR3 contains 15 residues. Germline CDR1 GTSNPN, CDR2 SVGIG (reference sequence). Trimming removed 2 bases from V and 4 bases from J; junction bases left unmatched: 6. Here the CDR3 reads CAWSRFGGGTGELFF. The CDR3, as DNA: TGTGCCTGGAGTAGATTCGGGGGGGGCACCGGGGAGCTGTTTTTT.

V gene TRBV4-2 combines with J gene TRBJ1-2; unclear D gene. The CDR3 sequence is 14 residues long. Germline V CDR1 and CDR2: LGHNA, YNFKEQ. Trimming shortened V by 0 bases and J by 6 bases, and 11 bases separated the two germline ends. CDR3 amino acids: CASSQDVRRDGYTF. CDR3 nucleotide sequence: TGTGCCAGCAGCCAAGATGTTCGGCGGGATGGCTACACCTTC.

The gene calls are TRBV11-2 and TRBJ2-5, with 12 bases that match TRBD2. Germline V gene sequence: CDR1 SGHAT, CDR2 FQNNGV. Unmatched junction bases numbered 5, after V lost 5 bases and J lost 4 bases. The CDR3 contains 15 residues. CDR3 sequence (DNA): TGTGCCAGCAGCGCCCGACTAGCGGGAGCAGAGACCCAGTACTTC. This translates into CASSARLAGAETQYF. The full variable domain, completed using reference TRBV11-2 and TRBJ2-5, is EAGVAQSPRYKIIEKRQSVAFWCNPISGHATLYWYQQILGQGPKLLIQFQNNGVVDDSQLPKDRFSAERLKGVDSTLKIQPAKLEDSAVYLCASSARLAGAETQYFGPGTRLLVL.

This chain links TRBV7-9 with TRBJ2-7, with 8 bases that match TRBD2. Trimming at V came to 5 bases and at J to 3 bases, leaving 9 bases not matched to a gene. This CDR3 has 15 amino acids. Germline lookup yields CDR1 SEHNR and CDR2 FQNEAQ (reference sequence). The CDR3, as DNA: TGTGCCAGCAGCCCAACGGGAGGGCAGGGCTACGAGCAGTACTTC. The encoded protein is CASSPTGGQGYEQYF.

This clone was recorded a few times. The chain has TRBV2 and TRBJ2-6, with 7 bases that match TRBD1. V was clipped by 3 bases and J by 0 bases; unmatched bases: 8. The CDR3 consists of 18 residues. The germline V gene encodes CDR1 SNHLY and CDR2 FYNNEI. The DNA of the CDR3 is TGTGCCAGCAGTGAGGGACAGTTTTTGCGCTCTGGGGCCAACGTCCTGACTTTC. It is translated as CASSEGQFLRSGANVLTF.

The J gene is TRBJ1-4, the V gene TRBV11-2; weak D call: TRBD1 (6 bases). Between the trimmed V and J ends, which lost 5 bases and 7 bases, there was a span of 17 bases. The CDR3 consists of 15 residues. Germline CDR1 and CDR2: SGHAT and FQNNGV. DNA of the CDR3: TGTGCCAGCAGCCCCCGGGGGGCCCTCGGTGAAAAACTGTTTTTT. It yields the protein CASSPRGALGEKLFF.

CDR3 DNA sequence: TGTGCCAGCAGCTTAGCGTGGGGAGGGAACTCACCCCTCCACTTT. Encoded protein: CASSLAWGGNSPLHF. This chain uses TRBV7-2 with TRBJ1-6; D unresolved. The length of the CDR3 is 15 residues. CDR1 and CDR2 (germline): SGHTA, FQGNSA. The germline V and J ends were trimmed by 0 bases and 10 bases, with 13 bases remaining between them.

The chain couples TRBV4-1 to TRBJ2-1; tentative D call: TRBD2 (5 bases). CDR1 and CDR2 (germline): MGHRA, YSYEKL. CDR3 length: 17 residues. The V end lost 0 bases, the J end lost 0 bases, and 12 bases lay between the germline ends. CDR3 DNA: TGCGCCAGCAGCCAAGATGGGTGGGAGTCCTCCTACAATGAGCAGTTCTTC. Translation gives CASSQDGWESSYNEQFF.

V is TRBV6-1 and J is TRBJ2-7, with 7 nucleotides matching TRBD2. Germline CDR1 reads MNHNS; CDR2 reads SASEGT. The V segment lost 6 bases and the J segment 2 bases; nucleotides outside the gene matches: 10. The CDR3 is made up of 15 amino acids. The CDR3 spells CASSETLARTYEQYF. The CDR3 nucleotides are TGTGCCAGCAGCGAAACACTAGCGCGTACCTACGAGCAGTACTTC.

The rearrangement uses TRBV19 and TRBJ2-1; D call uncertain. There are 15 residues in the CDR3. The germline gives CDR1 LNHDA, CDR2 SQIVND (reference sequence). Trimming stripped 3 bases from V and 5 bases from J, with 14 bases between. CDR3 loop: CASSMGKGTHNEQFF. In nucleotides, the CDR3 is TGTGCCAGTAGTATGGGCAAGGGCACCCACAATGAGCAGTTCTTC.